The 32 T cell receptor beta chains given below trace back to one sample, sequenced in a study of OX40 agonist ivuxolimab in advanced cancers. TCRdb's table, derived via immunoSEQ multiplex PCR, lists solely in-frame clones and lacks some. Of 19,000 or so clones listed, 80% to 90% were seen once; the top ten hold about 16%. The sample in question was CD4+ or CD8+ T cells sorted from blood, obtained in a trial of the OX40 agonist ivuxolimab. The receptors shown here come from an adult with an advanced solid tumor such as melanoma, head and neck, liver or kidney cancer.

The chain joins TRBV5-4 to TRBJ1-3, with D possibly TRBD1 on 6 matching bases. Germline CDR1 and CDR2: SGHNT and YYREEE (reference sequence). The CDR3 totals 14 residues. Deletions cut 4 bases from V and 2 bases from J, with 10 bases between. The CDR3 protein is CASSPRGAGNTIYF. CDR3 nucleotides: TGTGCCAGCAGCCCCAGGGGCGCTGGAAACACCATATATTTT.

The chain recombines TRBV7-8 with TRBJ2-1, with TRBD2 identical over 7 bases. The CDR3 spans 16 residues. The J segment lost 10 bases and the V segment lost 3 bases, leaving 15 bases of the junction unmatched. CDR1 is SGHVS, CDR2 FQNEAQ, per germline. DNA of the CDR3: TGTGCCAGCAGCTTGACGGGGACTACTAGTGATGGGGAGCAGTTCTTC. Translated, it gives CASSLTGTTSDGEQFF.

V and J are TRBV11-1 and TRBJ2-7, with 12 positions matching TRBD2. The CDR3 loop spans 15 amino acids. Germline trimming cut 5 bases from V and 4 bases from J; bases unmatched to any gene: 6. Per the germline V gene, CDR1 is SGHAT and CDR2 is FQDESV (reference sequence). CDR3 nucleotides: TGTGCCAGCAGCCGACTAGCGGGAGAGGGGTACGAGCAGTACTTC. This translates into CASSRLAGEGYEQYF.

V and J are TRBV9 and TRBJ2-3; no firm D call. The germline CDR1 and CDR2 sequences are SGDLS and YYNGEE. The CDR3 consists of 14 residues. The germline V and J ends were trimmed by 0 bases and 5 bases, with 10 bases remaining between them. The CDR3 sequence: CASSVAPAQDTQYF. The CDR3 DNA is TGTGCCAGCAGCGTAGCACCAGCACAAGATACGCAGTATTTT. Complete variable domain (other parts from reference TRBV9 and TRBJ2-3): DSGVTQTPKHLITATGQRVTLRCSPRSGDLSVYWYQQSLDQGLQFLIQYYNGEERAKGNILERFSAQQFPDLHSELNLSSLELGDSALYFCASSVAPAQDTQYFGPGTRLTVL.

The chain links TRBV7-9 to TRBJ2-7, with D possibly matching TRBD2 (6 bases). V gave up 4 bases and J gave up 6 bases, with 25 bases separating them. Germline assignment: CDR1 SEHNR and CDR2 FQNEAQ (reference sequence). The CDR3 is 17 amino acids. CDR3 coding DNA: TGTGCCAGCAGCTCCGAGGGAAACTCCGGACTATGGGCCGAGCAGTACTTC. The encoded protein is CASSSEGNSGLWAEQYF.

J is TRBJ2-5 and V is TRBV4-1; D could derive from TRBD1 or TRBD2 (7 bases each). CDR1 MGHRA and CDR2 YSYEKL come from the germline V gene. This CDR3 contains 15 residues. The V end was cut by 1 base, the J end by 4 bases, with 13 bases between. The CDR3: CASSQGQGGAETQYF. CDR3 DNA: TGCGCCAGCAGCCAAGGACAGGGAGGGGCAGAGACCCAGTACTTC.

This clone was counted only a few times. This rearrangement joins TRBV7-3 to TRBJ2-2; no reliable D call. This CDR3 comprises 16 residues. In germline, CDR1 is SGHTA, CDR2 FQGTGA. V was clipped by 0 bases and J by 1 base, with 9 bases between them. The CDR3, as DNA: TGTGCCAGCAGCTTAACCTCCCCAGGGAACACCGGGGAGCTGTTTTTT. Amino acid sequence: CASSLTSPGNTGELFF.

This clone showed up just once. The CDR3 protein is CASSSGQELREAEAFF. The CDR3 coding sequence is TGCGCCAGCAGCTCCGGACAGGAACTCAGGGAGGCTGAAGCTTTCTTT. The J gene is TRBJ1-1, the V gene TRBV5-1, with 7 positions matching TRBD1. The trim removed 3 bases at V and 6 bases at J, leaving 14 bases unmatched. The CDR3 length is 16 residues. Germline V gene lookup returns CDR1 SGHRS and CDR2 YFSETQ.

The CDR3 reads CASSFGNANTGELFF. The CDR3 DNA follows: TGCGCCAGCAGCTTTGGCAACGCGAACACCGGGGAGCTGTTTTTT. The J gene is TRBJ2-2, the V gene TRBV5-1; D call uncertain. The CDR3 is 15 residues long. Per the germline V gene, CDR1 is SGHRS and CDR2 is YFSETQ. Deletions cut 2 bases from V and 0 bases from J, with 8 bases between. Full variable domain (rest looked up from reference TRBV5-1 and TRBJ2-2): KAGVTQTPRYLIKTRGQQVTLSCSPISGHRSVSWYQQTPGQGLQFLFEYFSETQRNKGNFPGRFSGRQFSNSRSEMNVSTLELGDSALYLCASSFGNANTGELFFGEGSRLTVL.

The chain carries TRBV7-8 and TRBJ2-2, with 7 bases fitting TRBD2. The CDR3 runs to 13 residues. The germline CDR1 and CDR2 sequences are SGHVS and FQNEAQ. The ends lost 1 base at V and 11 bases at J; junction bases unmatched: 4. DNA for the CDR3: TGTGCCAGCAGCTTAGTAAGCGGGGTAGAGCTGTTTTTT. It codes for CASSLVSGVELFF.

The V and J genes are TRBV19 and TRBJ2-5, with 9 nucleotides matching TRBD2. The end of the DNA fits TRBJ2-7 better, so the J call may be wrong. Germline V gives CDR1 LNHDA, CDR2 SQIVND (reference sequence). The CDR3 has 15 amino acids. The CDR3 here is CASSISGGSTYEQYF. In DNA, the CDR3 is TGTGCCAGTAGTATCAGCGGGGGGTCCACCTACGAGCAGTACTTC.

The genes are TRBV11-2 and TRBJ2-7; 11 bases align to TRBD1. The V and J ends lost 5 bases and 7 bases, in that order; junction bases with no gene match: 7. CDR1 is SGHAT, CDR2 FQNNGV, per germline. The CDR3 runs to 14 residues. CDR3 protein: CASSDRTGGGEQYF. CDR3 DNA sequence: TGTGCCAGCAGCGACAGGACAGGGGGCGGGGAGCAGTACTTC. The entire variable domain, with the rest obtained from reference TRBV11-2 and TRBJ2-7, is as follows: EAGVAQSPRYKIIEKRQSVAFWCNPISGHATLYWYQQILGQGPKLLIQFQNNGVVDDSQLPKDRFSAERLKGVDSTLKIQPAKLEDSAVYLCASSDRTGGGEQYFGPGTRLTVT.

V is TRBV9 and J is TRBJ2-7, with TRBD1 as a possible D gene (6 bases). V was trimmed by 5 bases and J by 0 bases, leaving 12 bases between them. CDR1 SGDLS and CDR2 YYNGEE come from the germline V gene. CDR3 length equals 14 residues. The CDR3 protein is CASSGGGSSYEQYF. The DNA of the CDR3 is TGTGCCAGCAGTGGGGGCGGAAGCTCCTACGAGCAGTACTTC.

This clone was seen just once. The chain combines TRBV18 with TRBJ2-1, with TRBD2 identical over 12 bases. This CDR3 region has 16 residues. Germline lookup yields CDR1 KGHSH and CDR2 LQKENI. Trimming at V came to 3 bases and at J to 2 bases, leaving 2 bases not matched to a gene. The CDR3 coding sequence is TGTGCCAGCTCACCGTCTAGCGGGGGGGCCTACAATGAGCAGTTCTTC. This codes for CASSPSSGGAYNEQFF.

This clone was counted between two and nine times. The chain has TRBV10-3 and TRBJ2-2; unclear D gene. The germline V gene encodes CDR1 ENHRY and CDR2 SYGVKD. V lost 0 bases, J lost 1 base, and 9 bases lay in between. This CDR3 is built from 16 residues. DNA for the CDR3: TGTGCCATCAGTGAGTCGAATCTGGGGAACACCGGGGAGCTGTTTTTT. This translates into CAISESNLGNTGELFF.

This clone was seen once. The chain has TRBV9 and TRBJ2-3; maybe TRBD1 (6 bases). Trimming removed 0 bases at V and 2 bases at J, with 13 bases between. CDR3 length: 16 amino acids. Germline-derived CDR1 and CDR2 are SGDLS and YYNGEE. The DNA for the CDR3 is TGTGCCAGCAGCGTAGCTACCGGGGACATCACAGATACGCAGTATTTT. It codes for CASSVATGDITDTQYF.

The chain employs TRBV6-5 and TRBJ1-5; 12 bases fit TRBD1. This CDR3 has 16 residues. V lost 0 bases and J lost 7; bases outside the gene matches: 4. CDR1 and CDR2 from the germline V gene are MNHEY and SVGAGI. The CDR3 protein is CASSYSGTGGLQPQHF. CDR3 DNA: TGTGCCAGCAGTTACTCCGGGACAGGGGGCTTGCAGCCCCAGCATTTT.

The chain links TRBV6-1 to TRBJ2-7; 10 bases align to TRBD2. Germline CDR1 reads MNHNS; CDR2 reads SASEGT. Trimming cost V 2 bases and J 5 bases; bases outside gene matches: 6. The CDR3 contains 15 residues. CDR3 loop: CASSEIAGGPDEQYF. The CDR3 nucleotides are TGTGCCAGCAGTGAAATAGCGGGAGGACCCGACGAGCAGTACTTC.

This clone was seen only once. CDR3 DNA sequence: TGTGCCAGCAGCTTAGCGAAGTCGGCAGCCTACGAGCAGTACTTC. This codes for CASSLAKSAAYEQYF. V is TRBV7-9 and J is TRBJ2-7, with no clear D. The CDR3 totals 15 residues. Trimming removed 0 bases at V and 2 bases at J, with 11 bases between. Germline V gene sequence: CDR1 SEHNR, CDR2 FQNEAQ (reference sequence).

The rearrangement joins TRBV7-6 to TRBJ2-5, with 12 bases lining up with TRBD1. The length of the CDR3 is 14 residues. Germline CDR1 reads SGHVS; CDR2 reads FNYEAQ. The J segment lost 10 bases and the V segment lost 5 bases, leaving 8 bases of the junction unmatched. This chain's CDR3 is CASSPGTGGLSQYF. The CDR3 nucleotides read TGTGCCAGCAGCCCCGGGACAGGGGGCCTCAGCCAGTACTTC.

The CDR3 sequence: CASSTRQASGANVLTF. CDR3 nucleotide sequence: TGTGCCAGCAGCACAAGACAGGCCTCTGGGGCCAACGTCCTGACTTTC. The chain recombines TRBV5-4 with TRBJ2-6; a possible D gene is TRBD1 (6 bases). Germline lookup yields CDR1 SGHNT and CDR2 YYREEE (reference sequence). V shed 4 bases and J shed 0 bases, with 11 bases lying between them. CDR3 length: 16 amino acids.

The chain recombines TRBV2 with TRBJ1-1; TRBD1 might be the D (6 bases). The CDR3 runs to 13 residues. V was trimmed by 6 bases and J by 1 base, leaving 9 bases between them. Germline V lookup: CDR1 SNHLY, CDR2 FYNNEI. CDR3 in amino acids: CASSAGQNTEAFF. The CDR3 region has the DNA TGTGCCAGCAGCGCGGGACAGAACACTGAAGCTTTCTTT.

This clone was observed a handful of times. Other DNA sequences within the sample encode an identical CDR3. This sequence joins TRBV30 and TRBJ1-4; the match to TRBD1 covers 9 bases. CDR3 length: 14 residues. V lost 2 bases, J lost 7 bases, and 5 bases stayed unmatched. In germline, CDR1 is GTSNPN, CDR2 SVGIG (reference sequence). The CDR3 bases are TGTGCCTGGAGTAGGAGACAGGGGGGTGAAAAACTGTTTTTT. Its protein is CAWSRRQGGEKLFF.

A single count supports this clone. V usage is TRBV5-4 and J usage is TRBJ2-2; 8 bases are a match to TRBD2. The trim removed 1 base at V and 8 bases at J, leaving 7 bases unmatched. In germline, CDR1 is SGHNT, CDR2 YYREEE (reference sequence). The CDR3 length is 15 residues. This CDR3 is CASSLTAGGAGELFF. The DNA for the CDR3 is TGTGCCAGCAGCTTGACTGCGGGAGGCGCGGGGGAGCTGTTTTTT.

Relative to its sample, this clone is large. The rearrangement uses TRBV5-6 and TRBJ2-1; 7 positions match TRBD2. The V and J ends lost 0 bases and 13 bases, in that order; junction bases with no gene match: 7. Germline CDR1 reads SGHDT; CDR2 reads YYEEEE. This CDR3 region has 13 residues. The chain's CDR3 is CASSLVSSGNQFF. Here the CDR3 DNA reads TGTGCCAGCAGCTTGGTGTCTAGCGGAAACCAGTTCTTC.

This clone was detected only a few times. DNA of the CDR3: TGTGCCATCAGGGACGACGGACGCCACGAGCAGTACTTC. Protein product: CAIRDDGRHEQYF. The V call is TRBV10-3, the J call TRBJ2-7, with D hard to call. The V gene's germline CDR1 is ENHRY and CDR2 SYGVKD. With 6 bases removed from V and 5 bases from J, the gap between germline ends came to 14 bases. The CDR3 has 13 residues.

The rearrangement joins TRBV7-2 to TRBJ2-7; D not resolved. This CDR3 spans 13 amino acids. Looked up from germline, CDR1 is SGHTA and CDR2 is FQGNSA. V was pared by 7 bases and J by 2 bases, with 12 bases between. This CDR3 reads CASKSPETYEQYF. CDR3 nucleotide sequence: TGTGCCAGCAAAAGTCCAGAGACCTACGAGCAGTACTTC.

The V call is TRBV4-2, the J call TRBJ2-6; 7 bases align to TRBD1. V gave up 1 base and J gave up 3 bases; unmatched junction bases: 6. The germline V gene has CDR1 LGHNA and CDR2 YNFKEQ. The CDR3 covers 17 residues. CDR3 sequence reads: CASSQGQGSGGANVLTF. Here the CDR3 DNA reads TGTGCCAGCAGCCAAGGACAGGGTTCAGGTGGGGCCAACGTCCTGACTTTC.

The rearrangement links TRBV19 to TRBJ2-4, with a weak D call TRBD1 (6 bases). The CDR3 runs to 13 residues. Germline V gives CDR1 LNHDA, CDR2 SQIVND (reference sequence). V gave up 0 bases and J gave up 7 bases, with 7 bases separating them. CDR3 nucleotides: TGTGCCAGTAGTATAGAAAGGGGGAACATTCAGTACTTC. Protein: CASSIERGNIQYF.

The genes are TRBV10-3 and TRBJ2-1, with unresolved D. Germline CDR1 is ENHRY and CDR2 is SYGVKD. V was trimmed by 2 bases and J by 2 bases, leaving 4 bases between them. The CDR3 extends over 13 amino acids. CDR3 sequence: CAISEAAYNEQFF. The CDR3 nucleotides are TGTGCCATCAGTGAGGCGGCCTACAATGAGCAGTTCTTC.

The chain combines TRBV5-5 with TRBJ1-5; tentative D call: TRBD1 (6 bases). The germline CDR1 and CDR2 sequences are SGHKS and YYEKEE (reference sequence). This CDR3 region has 14 residues. Trimming pared 0 bases from V and 6 bases from J, leaving 10 bases between. CDR3 nucleotides: TGTGCCAGCAGCTTGGCGGGGGGCAGTCAGCCCCAGCATTTT. Its protein product is CASSLAGGSQPQHF.

The chain uses TRBV30 and TRBJ1-4; no clear D gene. Germline lookup yields CDR1 GTSNPN and CDR2 SVGIG (reference sequence). The CDR3 covers 15 residues. With 2 bases removed from V and 5 bases from J, the gap between germline ends came to 15 bases. This CDR3 is CAWSQSLSGNEKLFF. In nucleotides, the CDR3 is TGTGCCTGGAGTCAGTCCTTATCGGGGAATGAAAAACTGTTTTTT.